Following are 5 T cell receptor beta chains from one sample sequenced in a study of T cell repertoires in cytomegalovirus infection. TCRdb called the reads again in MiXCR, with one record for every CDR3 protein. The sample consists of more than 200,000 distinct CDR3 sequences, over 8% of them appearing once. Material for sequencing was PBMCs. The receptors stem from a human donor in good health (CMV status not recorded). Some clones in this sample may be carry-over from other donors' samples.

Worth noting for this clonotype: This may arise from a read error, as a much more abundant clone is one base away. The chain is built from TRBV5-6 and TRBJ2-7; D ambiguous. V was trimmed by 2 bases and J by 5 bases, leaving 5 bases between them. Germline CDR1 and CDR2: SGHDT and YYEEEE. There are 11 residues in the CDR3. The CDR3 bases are TGTGCCAGCAGCTTTACCAACGAGCAGTACTTC. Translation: CASSFTNEQYF. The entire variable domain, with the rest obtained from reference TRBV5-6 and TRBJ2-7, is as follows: DAGVTQSPTHLIKTRGQQVTLRCSPKSGHDTVSWYQQALGQGPQFIFQYYEEEERQRGNFPDRFSGHQFPNYSSELNVNALLLGDSALYLCASSFTNEQYFGPGTRLTVT.

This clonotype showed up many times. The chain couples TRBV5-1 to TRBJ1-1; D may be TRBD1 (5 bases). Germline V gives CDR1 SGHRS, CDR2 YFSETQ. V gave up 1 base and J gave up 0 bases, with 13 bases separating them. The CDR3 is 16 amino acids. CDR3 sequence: CASSLQGGGVNTEAFF. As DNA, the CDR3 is TGCGCCAGCAGCTTGCAGGGCGGGGGGGTGAACACTGAAGCTTTCTTT.

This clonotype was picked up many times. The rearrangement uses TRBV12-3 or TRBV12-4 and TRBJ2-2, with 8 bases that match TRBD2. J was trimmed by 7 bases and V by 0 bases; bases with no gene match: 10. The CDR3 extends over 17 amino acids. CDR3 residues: CASSLAKTSGRIGELFF. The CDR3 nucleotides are TGTGCCAGCAGTTTAGCGAAAACTAGCGGTCGAATCGGGGAGCTGTTTTTT.

CDR3 DNA: TGTGCCAGCAGCCAAGATCCGAGCACTGAAGCTTTCTTT. Amino acid sequence: CASSQDPSTEAFF. The chain recombines TRBV3-1 with TRBJ1-1; D gene ambiguous. This CDR3 is built from 13 residues. V was trimmed by 0 bases and J by 4 bases, leaving 6 bases between them. CDR1 is LGHDT, CDR2 YNNKEL, per germline (reference sequence).

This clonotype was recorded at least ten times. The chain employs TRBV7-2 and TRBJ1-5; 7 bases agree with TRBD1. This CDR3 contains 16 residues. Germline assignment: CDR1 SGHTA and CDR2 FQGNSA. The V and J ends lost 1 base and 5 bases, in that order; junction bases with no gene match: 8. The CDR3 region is CASSLGTGIKDQPQHF. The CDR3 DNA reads TGTGCCAGCAGCTTAGGGACAGGTATTAAAGATCAGCCCCAGCATTTT.